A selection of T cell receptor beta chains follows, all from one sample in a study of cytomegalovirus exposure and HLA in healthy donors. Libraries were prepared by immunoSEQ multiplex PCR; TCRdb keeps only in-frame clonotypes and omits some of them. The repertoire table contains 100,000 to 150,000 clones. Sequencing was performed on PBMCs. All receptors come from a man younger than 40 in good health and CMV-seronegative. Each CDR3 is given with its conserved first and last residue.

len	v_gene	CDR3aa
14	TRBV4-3	CASSPGTTYNEQFF
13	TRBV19	CASSSRLLNEQFF
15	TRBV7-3	CASSLGSQEADTQYF
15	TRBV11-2	CASSFTGPGANVLTF
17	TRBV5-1	CASSLAVGQGATGELFF
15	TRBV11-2	CASSLLGGVNTEAFF
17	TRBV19	CASSPLNSGTGLNTQYF
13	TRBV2	CASDPSDTDTQYF
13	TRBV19	CASTSVATDTQYF
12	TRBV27	CASSPQGYEQYF
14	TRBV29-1	CSVEIGQGSGELFF
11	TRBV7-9	CASSVTDSQFF
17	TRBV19	CASSIGRDRGLNTEAFF
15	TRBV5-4	CASSSKTSGTYEQYF
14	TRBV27	CASSPRQEGYGYTF
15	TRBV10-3	CAIRSRDTFNTEAFF
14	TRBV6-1	CASSGSRDSYEQYF
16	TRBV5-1	CASGLAGGGRTGELFF
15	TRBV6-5	CASSYGPGGFYGYTF
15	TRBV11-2	CASSRLAGDAGELFF
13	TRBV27	CASCTLPGTEAFF
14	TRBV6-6	CASSDGEGGEKLFF
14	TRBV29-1	CSVQPGQGAYEQYF
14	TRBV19	CASRPSGSENEQFF